Presented here are 31 T cell receptor beta chains from one specimen sequenced in a study of T cells in localized non-small cell lung cancer. The data were produced by immunoSEQ multiplex PCR, yet TCRdb's version contains in-frame clones alone and is incomplete. The sample lists around 31,000 clones, about 88% occurring once. The sample was peripheral blood, taken before any cancer treatment. The receptors here all came from a female donor at least 60 years old with stage I lung adenocarcinoma.

The CDR3 region is CASSPRFRGTTDTQYF. DNA of the CDR3: TGCGCCAGCAGCCCACGGTTCAGGGGCACCACAGATACGCAGTATTTT. The chain uses TRBV4-1 and TRBJ2-3, with a possible D match to TRBD1 (6 bases). In germline, CDR1 is MGHRA, CDR2 YSYEKL. V shed 4 bases and J shed 2 bases, with 16 bases lying between them. This CDR3 has 16 amino acids.

The rearrangement uses TRBV5-1 and TRBJ1-1; D is unclear. Germline V gene data show CDR1 as SGHRS and CDR2 as YFSETQ. Trimming stripped 0 bases from V and 0 bases from J, with 9 bases between. The CDR3 runs to 15 residues. CDR3 loop: CASSLGSGLNTEAFF. The CDR3 DNA follows: TGCGCCAGCAGCTTGGGGTCAGGCCTGAACACTGAAGCTTTCTTT.

The chain combines TRBV5-1 with TRBJ2-3; D unresolved. Between the trimmed V and J ends, which lost 2 bases and 1 base, there was a span of 5 bases. The CDR3 spans 13 residues. The germline CDR1 and CDR2 sequences are SGHRS and YFSETQ. CDR3 in DNA: TGCGCCAGCAGCTTTGGAGGCACAGATACGCAGTATTTT. Its protein product is CASSFGGTDTQYF.

This chain joins TRBV6-6 and TRBJ1-4; a possible D gene is TRBD1 (5 bases). V lost 5 bases and J lost 2, with 12 bases in between. CDR3 length: 15 residues. CDR1 and CDR2 (germline): MNHNY, SVGAGI (reference sequence). CDR3 region: CASSLPTATNEKLFF. CDR3 in DNA: TGTGCCAGCAGTCTTCCGACAGCCACTAATGAAAAACTGTTTTTT.

The chain employs TRBV2 and TRBJ1-1; TRBD1 matches 10 bases. Germline V gives CDR1 SNHLY, CDR2 FYNNEI. This CDR3 spans 13 amino acids. The junction had 3 bases not matched to a gene; V was cut back by 7 bases and J by 4 bases. In DNA form, the CDR3 reads TGTGCCAGCACGGACAGGGGGTTCACTGAAGCTTTCTTT. This translates into CASTDRGFTEAFF. Drawing the rest from reference TRBV2 and TRBJ1-1, the complete variable domain is EPEVTQTPSHQVTQMGQEVILRCVPISNHLYFYWYRQILGQKVEFLVSFYNNEISEKSEIFDDQFSVERPDGSNFTLKIRSTKLEDSAMYFCASTDRGFTEAFFGQGTRLTVV.

CDR3 DNA sequence: TGTGCAAGTCGCTTAGCGCTGCGGGAGGCCCCAGATACGCAGTATTTT. Encoded protein: CASRLALREAPDTQYF. This rearrangement joins TRBV12-2 to TRBJ2-3; no check of the table's D call, TRBD2, against the DNA was made. TRBV12-2 is labeled a pseudogene. The length of the CDR3 is 16 residues.

The V call is TRBV9, the J call TRBJ2-1, with D maybe TRBD1 (5 bases). Deletions cut 0 bases from V and 5 bases from J, with 9 bases between. This CDR3 spans 14 amino acids. Germline lookup yields CDR1 SGDLS and CDR2 YYNGEE. The CDR3 loop reads CASSVGRQNNEQFF. CDR3 sequence (DNA): TGTGCCAGCAGCGTAGGCCGACAGAACAATGAGCAGTTCTTC.

The chain links TRBV21-1 to TRBJ2-7; the table's D call of TRBD1 was not tested on the DNA. TRBV21-1 is a pseudogene. The CDR3 is 17 amino acids. CDR3 sequence: CASSSSKDTLADYEQYF. The CDR3 DNA follows: TGTGCCAGCAGCAGCTCAAAGGACACACTGGCCGACTACGAGCAGTACTTC.

V and J are TRBV9 and TRBJ2-1; TRBD2 aligns across 11 bases. With V trimmed by 3 bases and J by 4 bases, 3 bases remained unmatched. Germline CDR1 reads SGDLS; CDR2 reads YYNGEE. The CDR3 runs to 15 residues. The CDR3 region is CASSDRLAGYNEQFF. In DNA form, the CDR3 reads TGTGCCAGCAGCGACCGACTAGCGGGATACAATGAGCAGTTCTTC.

The V gene is TRBV9, the J gene TRBJ2-2, with 7 nucleotides matching TRBD2. The CDR3 contains 15 residues. Germline lookup yields CDR1 SGDLS and CDR2 YYNGEE. After removal of 4 bases from V and 7 bases from J, the junction contained 10 bases not matched to a gene. This CDR3 is CASSLRPSGDGELFF. The DNA of the CDR3 is TGTGCCAGCAGCCTCCGTCCGAGCGGGGACGGGGAGCTGTTTTTT.

The chain has TRBV5-1 and TRBJ2-7; 7 nucleotides agree with TRBD2. Trimming cost V 3 bases and J 1 base; bases outside gene matches: 10. This CDR3 contains 16 residues. Per germline, CDR1 SGHRS and CDR2 YFSETQ. The CDR3 nucleotides are TGCGCCAGCAGCTCAAATGGACTAGACCCATCCTACGAGCAGTACTTC. This translates into CASSSNGLDPSYEQYF.

Remarks on this clone: The conserved phenylalanine or tryptophan normally closing the CDR3 is absent here, so this likely arose from a read error. CDR3 in amino acids: CASSPNRDTEAFL. The CDR3, as DNA: TGTGCCAGCAGCCCTAACAGGGACACTGAAGCTTTCCTT. The chain has TRBV7-2 and TRBJ1-1, with a weak D call TRBD1 (6 bases). Germline CDR1 reads SGHTA; CDR2 reads FQGNSA. The CDR3 loop spans 13 amino acids. The ends were cut back, 5 bases at V and 3 bases at J, with 10 bases in the middle.

This rearrangement joins TRBV30 to TRBJ1-2; D uncertain. With 2 bases removed from V and 3 bases from J, the gap between germline ends came to 7 bases. CDR3 length: 12 amino acids. Germline CDR1 GTSNPN, CDR2 SVGIG (reference sequence). The CDR3 loop reads CAWSLPYYGYTF. The CDR3 DNA reads as TGTGCCTGGAGTTTGCCATACTATGGCTACACCTTC.

The V call is TRBV5-1, the J call TRBJ1-1; D unresolved. The length of the CDR3 is 14 residues. Between the trimmed V and J ends, which lost 1 base and 2 bases, there was a span of 9 bases. Germline V gene sequence: CDR1 SGHRS, CDR2 YFSETQ. The CDR3, as DNA: TGCGCCAGCAGCTTGACCCCCCCAAACACTGAAGCTTTCTTT. It yields the protein CASSLTPPNTEAFF. The full variable domain, in which reference TRBV5-1 and TRBJ1-1 provide the parts outside the CDR3, is KAGVTQTPRYLIKTRGQQVTLSCSPISGHRSVSWYQQTPGQGLQFLFEYFSETQRNKGNFPGRFSGRQFSNSRSEMNVSTLELGDSALYLCASSLTPPNTEAFFGQGTRLTVV.

This chain joins TRBV10-3 and TRBJ1-1; D remains ambiguous. CDR1 and CDR2 from the germline V gene are ENHRY and SYGVKD. The V and J ends lost 4 bases and 0 bases respectively, with 12 bases between them. This CDR3 comprises 15 residues. The DNA of the CDR3 is TGTGCCATCAGTGCGGGATTAGGAGTGAACACTGAAGCTTTCTTT. Translation: CAISAGLGVNTEAFF.

In nucleotides, the CDR3 is TGTGCCAGCTATGGACAGGCCGCTGGTGGCTACACCTTC. Its protein is CASYGQAAGGYTF. The chain employs TRBV28 and TRBJ1-2; 7 bases line up with TRBD1. The CDR3 runs to 13 residues. V dropped 8 bases and J dropped 7; count of bases not matched to a gene: 10. The germline CDR1 and CDR2 sequences are MDHEN and SYDVKM.

This chain connects TRBV28 to TRBJ2-3; 7 bases match TRBD2. This CDR3 is built from 15 residues. The J segment lost 4 bases and the V segment lost 4 bases, leaving 8 bases of the junction unmatched. The V gene's germline CDR1 is MDHEN and CDR2 SYDVKM. The CDR3 DNA is TGTGCCAGCAGTTCACCGACTAGCTCGCCAGATACGCAGTATTTT. It specifies CASSSPTSSPDTQYF. Supplemented by reference TRBV28 and TRBJ2-3, the full variable domain reads DVKVTQSSRYLVKRTGEKVFLECVQDMDHENMFWYRQDPGLGLRLIYFSYDVKMKEKGDIPEGYSVSREKKERFSLILESASTNQTSMYLCASSSPTSSPDTQYFGPGTRLTVL.

The chain combines TRBV19 with TRBJ2-3, with D perhaps being TRBD1 or TRBD2 (5 bases each). V lost 6 bases and J lost 2, with 9 bases in between. Germline values: CDR1 LNHDA, CDR2 SQIVND (reference sequence). This CDR3 is built from 13 residues. CDR3 loop: CASSGAFTDTQYF. DNA of the CDR3: TGTGCCAGTAGCGGGGCTTTCACAGATACGCAGTATTTT.

This chain connects TRBV19 to TRBJ2-5, with a possible D match to TRBD2 (7 bases). The ends were cut back, 10 bases at V and 0 bases at J, with 15 bases in the middle. This CDR3 is built from 14 residues. CDR1 LNHDA and CDR2 SQIVND come from the germline V gene (reference sequence). The CDR3 nucleotides read TGTGCCACCCGGGAAGGGGGGGACCAAGAGACCCAGTACTTC. Translating it yields CATREGGDQETQYF.

V usage is TRBV5-8 and J usage is TRBJ1-5, with TRBD1 matching 7 bases. This CDR3 spans 15 amino acids. Germline V gives CDR1 SGHTS, CDR2 YDEGEE. J lost 4 bases, V lost 0 bases, and 4 bases had no gene match. DNA of the CDR3: TGTGCCAGCAGCTTGGAGACAGGGAGTAATCAGCCCCAGCATTTT. Translation gives CASSLETGSNQPQHF.

The rearrangement joins TRBV7-9 to TRBJ2-1; D remains unclear. Germline CDR1 and CDR2: SEHNR and FQNEAQ (reference sequence). CDR3 length: 15 residues. Trimming shortened V by 5 bases and J by 6 bases, and 17 bases separated the two germline ends. The CDR3 sequence: CASSPDARPSNEQFF. The CDR3 nucleotides are TGTGCCAGCAGCCCGGACGCTCGGCCCTCCAATGAGCAGTTCTTC. The full variable domain, in which reference TRBV7-9 and TRBJ2-1 provide the parts outside the CDR3, is DTGVSQNPRHKITKRGQNVTFRCDPISEHNRLYWYRQTLGQGPEFLTYFQNEAQLEKSRLLSDRFSAERPKGSFSTLEIQRTEQGDSAMYLCASSPDARPSNEQFFGPGTRLTVL.

CDR3 nucleotide sequence: TGTGCCAGTAGTATGAGGGCGGGACTTGAAGAGACCCAGTACTTC. This gives the protein CASSMRAGLEETQYF. V gene TRBV19 combines with J gene TRBJ2-5; D possibly corresponds to TRBD2 (6 bases). Germline V gene sequence: CDR1 LNHDA, CDR2 SQIVND (reference sequence). Between the trimmed V and J ends, which lost 3 bases and 3 bases, there was a span of 14 bases. This CDR3 region has 15 residues.

The CDR3 bases are TGTGCCTGGAGCGCAACAGGGGTCTACGAGCAGTACTTC. Residues: CAWSATGVYEQYF. V and J are TRBV30 and TRBJ2-7, with TRBD1 identical over 7 bases. The CDR3 has 13 amino acids. The V segment lost 3 bases and the J segment 3 bases; nucleotides outside the gene matches: 5. Germline assignment: CDR1 GTSNPN and CDR2 SVGIG (reference sequence). The entire variable domain, with the rest obtained from reference TRBV30 and TRBJ2-7, is as follows: SQTIHQWPATLVQPVGSPLSLECTVEGTSNPNLYWYRQAAGRGLQLLFYSVGIGQISSEVPQNLSASRPQDRQFILSSKKLLLSDSGFYLCAWSATGVYEQYFGPGTRLTVT.

This sequence joins TRBV7-8 and TRBJ2-1, with unresolved D. V lost 1 base and J lost 8, with 12 bases in between. This CDR3 comprises 14 residues. Germline loops: CDR1 SGHVS, CDR2 FQNEAQ. CDR3 amino acids: CASSLDGPLDEQFF. CDR3 in DNA: TGTGCCAGCAGCTTAGACGGCCCTCTGGATGAGCAGTTCTTC.

The chain uses TRBV18 and TRBJ1-4; D might be TRBD1 (6 bases). The CDR3 has 15 amino acids. V was trimmed by 3 bases and J by 6 bases, leaving 14 bases between them. In germline, CDR1 is KGHSH, CDR2 LQKENI. This chain's CDR3 is CASSPPPGQDEKLFF. CDR3 DNA sequence: TGTGCCAGCTCACCGCCCCCGGGACAAGATGAAAAACTGTTTTTT.

The chain uses TRBV19 and TRBJ1-5; 8 positions agree with TRBD1. Germline trimming cut 5 bases from V and 7 bases from J; bases unmatched to any gene: 16. This CDR3 region has 17 residues. Germline V CDR1 and CDR2: LNHDA, SQIVND (reference sequence). The DNA for the CDR3 is TGTGCCAGTAGTCCGGGGTGGCAGGGGGCATTGGGCCAGCCCCAGCATTTT. Encoded protein: CASSPGWQGALGQPQHF.

This clone came up once. V is TRBV7-6 and J is TRBJ2-2, with D uncertain. V gave up 1 base and J gave up 4 bases, with 10 bases separating them. Germline V gene lookup returns CDR1 SGHVS and CDR2 FNYEAQ. The CDR3 spans 15 residues. CDR3 region: CASSLGSGPTGELFF. CDR3 bases: TGTGCCAGCAGCTTAGGGTCTGGGCCCACCGGGGAGCTGTTTTTT. Complete variable domain (other parts from reference TRBV7-6 and TRBJ2-2): GAGVSQSPRYKVTKRGQDVALRCDPISGHVSLYWYRQALGQGPEFLTYFNYEAQQDKSGLPNDRFSAERPEGSISTLTIQRTEQRDSAMYRCASSLGSGPTGELFFGEGSRLTVL.

This chain links TRBV15 with TRBJ2-7; tentative D call: TRBD2 (7 bases). Between the trimmed V and J ends, which lost 3 bases and 6 bases, there was a span of 12 bases. Germline CDR1 and CDR2: LNHNV and YYDKDF (reference sequence). The CDR3 totals 13 residues. CDR3 in amino acids: CATSSKGGSEQYF. The CDR3 DNA is TGTGCCACCAGCAGTAAGGGGGGGAGCGAGCAGTACTTC.

This rearrangement joins TRBV6-5 to TRBJ2-4, with 8 positions matching TRBD2. Germline CDR1 is MNHEY and CDR2 is SVGAGI. With 5 bases clipped from V and 6 bases from J, the junction kept 6 bases outside the gene matches. CDR3 length: 14 residues. CDR3 sequence reads: CASSRIAGRNIQYF. The CDR3 nucleotides read TGTGCCAGCAGTCGCATAGCGGGAAGAAACATTCAGTACTTC.

The gene calls are TRBV11-3 and TRBJ2-7; 7 nucleotides line up with TRBD1. V gave up 1 base and J gave up 5 bases; unmatched junction bases: 5. Germline loops: CDR1 SGHNT, CDR2 YENEEA. This CDR3 is 14 amino acids long. The CDR3 spells CASSLGQGVNEQYF. The CDR3 nucleotides read TGTGCCAGCAGCTTAGGGCAGGGGGTCAACGAGCAGTACTTC.

J is TRBJ2-7 and V is TRBV6-5, with D unclear. Trimming cost V 5 bases and J 3 bases, with 5 bases left between them. Per the germline V gene, CDR1 is MNHEY and CDR2 is SVGAGI. The length of the CDR3 is 11 residues. DNA of the CDR3: TGTGCCAGCAGTGCGTACTACGAGCAGTACTTC. Protein sequence: CASSAYYEQYF.